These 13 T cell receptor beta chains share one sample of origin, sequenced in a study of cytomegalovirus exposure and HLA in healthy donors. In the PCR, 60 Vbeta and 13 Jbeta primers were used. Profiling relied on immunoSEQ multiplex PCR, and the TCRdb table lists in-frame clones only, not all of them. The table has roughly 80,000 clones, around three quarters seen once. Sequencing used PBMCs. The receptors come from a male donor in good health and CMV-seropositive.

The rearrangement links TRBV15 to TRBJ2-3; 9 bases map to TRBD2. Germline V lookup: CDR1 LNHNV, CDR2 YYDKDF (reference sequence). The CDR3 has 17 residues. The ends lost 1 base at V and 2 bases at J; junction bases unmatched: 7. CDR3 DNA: TGTGCCACCAGCAGAGGCATGACTAGCGGTAACACAGATACGCAGTATTTT. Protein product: CATSRGMTSGNTDTQYF. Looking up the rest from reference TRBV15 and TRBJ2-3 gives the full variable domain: DAMVIQNPRYQVTQFGKPVTLSCSQTLNHNVMYWYQQKSSQAPKLLFHYYDKDFNNEADTPDNFQSRRPNTSFCFLDIRSPGLGDTAMYLCATSRGMTSGNTDTQYFGPGTRLTVL.

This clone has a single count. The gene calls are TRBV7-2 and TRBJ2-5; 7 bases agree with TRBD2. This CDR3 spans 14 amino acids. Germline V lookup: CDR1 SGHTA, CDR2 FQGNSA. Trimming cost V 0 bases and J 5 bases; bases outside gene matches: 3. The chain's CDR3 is CASSLAGGGETQYF. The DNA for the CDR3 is TGTGCCAGCAGCTTAGCTGGCGGGGGTGAGACCCAGTACTTC.

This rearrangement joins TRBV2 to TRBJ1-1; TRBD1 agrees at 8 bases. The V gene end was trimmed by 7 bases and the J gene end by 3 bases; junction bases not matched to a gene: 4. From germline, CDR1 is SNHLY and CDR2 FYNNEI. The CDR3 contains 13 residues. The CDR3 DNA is TGTGCCAGCAAGGGACAGGACTACACTGAAGCTTTCTTT. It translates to CASKGQDYTEAFF.

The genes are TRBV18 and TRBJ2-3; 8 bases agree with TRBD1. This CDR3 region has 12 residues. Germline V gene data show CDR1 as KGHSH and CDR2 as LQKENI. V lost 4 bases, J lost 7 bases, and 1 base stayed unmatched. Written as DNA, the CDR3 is TGTGCCAGCTCACGGACAGGGAATACGCAGTATTTT. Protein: CASSRTGNTQYF.

The CDR3 coding sequence is TGCGCCAGCAGCTTGGAGCCGGGGAGCTCCTACGAGCAGTACTTC. It yields the protein CASSLEPGSSYEQYF. This chain joins TRBV5-1 and TRBJ2-7; D is possibly TRBD2 (5 bases). The CDR3 spans 15 residues. The V gene's germline CDR1 is SGHRS and CDR2 YFSETQ. Trimming pared 0 bases from V and 0 bases from J, leaving 10 bases between.

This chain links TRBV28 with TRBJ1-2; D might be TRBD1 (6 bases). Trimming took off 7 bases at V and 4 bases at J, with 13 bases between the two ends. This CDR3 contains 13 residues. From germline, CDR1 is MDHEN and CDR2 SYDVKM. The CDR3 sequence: CASNLQGGYGYTF. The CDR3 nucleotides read TGTGCCAGCAACTTACAGGGTGGCTATGGCTACACCTTC.

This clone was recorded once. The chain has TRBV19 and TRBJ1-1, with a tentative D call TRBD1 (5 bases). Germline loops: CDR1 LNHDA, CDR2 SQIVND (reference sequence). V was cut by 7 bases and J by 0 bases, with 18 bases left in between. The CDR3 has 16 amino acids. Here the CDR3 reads CASTLNSQVLNTEAFF. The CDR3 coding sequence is TGTGCCAGTACCCTTAACTCACAGGTGCTGAACACTGAAGCTTTCTTT.

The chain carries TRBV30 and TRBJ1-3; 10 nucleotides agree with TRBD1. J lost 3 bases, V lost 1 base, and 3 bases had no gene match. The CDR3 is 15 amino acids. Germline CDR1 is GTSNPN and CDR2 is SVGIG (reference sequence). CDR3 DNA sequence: TGTGCCTGGAGTGGACAGGGGGCCTTTGGAAACACCATATATTTT. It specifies CAWSGQGAFGNTIYF.

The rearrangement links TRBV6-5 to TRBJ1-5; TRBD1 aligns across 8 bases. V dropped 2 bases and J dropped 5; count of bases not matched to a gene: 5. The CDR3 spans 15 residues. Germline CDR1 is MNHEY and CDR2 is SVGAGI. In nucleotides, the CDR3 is TGTGCCAGCAGTTACAGGGCAGGGGGCGATCAGCCCCAGCATTTT. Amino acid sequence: CASSYRAGGDQPQHF.

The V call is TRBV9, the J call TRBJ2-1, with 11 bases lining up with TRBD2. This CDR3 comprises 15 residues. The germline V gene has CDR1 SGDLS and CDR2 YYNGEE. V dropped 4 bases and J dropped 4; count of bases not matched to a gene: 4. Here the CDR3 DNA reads TGTGCCAGCAGCCTGACTAGCGGGACATACAATGAGCAGTTCTTC. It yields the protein CASSLTSGTYNEQFF. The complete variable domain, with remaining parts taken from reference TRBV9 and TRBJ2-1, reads DSGVTQTPKHLITATGQRVTLRCSPRSGDLSVYWYQQSLDQGLQFLIQYYNGEERAKGNILERFSAQQFPDLHSELNLSSLELGDSALYFCASSLTSGTYNEQFFGPGTRLTVL.

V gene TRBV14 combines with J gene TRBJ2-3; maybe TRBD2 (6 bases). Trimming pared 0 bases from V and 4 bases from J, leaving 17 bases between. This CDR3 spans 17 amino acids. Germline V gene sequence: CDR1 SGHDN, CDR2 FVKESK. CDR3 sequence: CASSQEGGAGIADTQYF. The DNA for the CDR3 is TGTGCCAGCAGCCAAGAGGGAGGCGCGGGAATCGCAGATACGCAGTATTTT. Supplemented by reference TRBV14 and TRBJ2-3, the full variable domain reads EAGVTQFPSHSVIEKGQTVTLRCDPISGHDNLYWYRRVMGKEIKFLLHFVKESKQDESGMPNNRFLAERTGGTYSTLKVQPAELEDSGVYFCASSQEGGAGIADTQYFGPGTRLTVL.

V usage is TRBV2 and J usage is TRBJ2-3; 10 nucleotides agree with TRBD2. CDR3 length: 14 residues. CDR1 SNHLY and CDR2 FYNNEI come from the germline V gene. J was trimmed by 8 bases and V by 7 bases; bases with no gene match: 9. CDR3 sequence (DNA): TGTGCCAGCACAACAAGCGGGAGGGTGCGTACGCAGTATTTT. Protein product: CASTTSGRVRTQYF.

The CDR3 nucleotides are TGTGCCAGCAGTTCAAAACAGGGGGCGGGAGAAAAACTGTTTTTT. Amino acid sequence: CASSSKQGAGEKLFF. V usage is TRBV5-4 and J usage is TRBJ1-4, with 9 bases matching TRBD1. V shed 5 bases and J 8 bases; nucleotides not matched to a gene: 10. The CDR3 loop spans 15 amino acids. The germline V gene has CDR1 SGHNT and CDR2 YYREEE (reference sequence).